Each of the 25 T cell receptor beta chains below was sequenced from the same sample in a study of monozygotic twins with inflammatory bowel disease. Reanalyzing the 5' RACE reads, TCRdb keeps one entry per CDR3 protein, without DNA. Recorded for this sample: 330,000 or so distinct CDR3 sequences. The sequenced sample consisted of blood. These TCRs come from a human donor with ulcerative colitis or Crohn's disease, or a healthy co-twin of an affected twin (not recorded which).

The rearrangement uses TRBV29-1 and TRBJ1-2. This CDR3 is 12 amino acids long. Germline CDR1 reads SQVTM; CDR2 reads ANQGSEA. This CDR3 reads CSVADFIYGYTF. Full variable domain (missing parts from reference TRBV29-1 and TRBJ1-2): SAVISQKPSRDICQRGTSLTIQCQVDSQVTMMFWYRQQPGQSLTLIATANQGSEATYESGFVIDKFPISRPNLTFSTLTVSNMSPEDSSIYLCSVADFIYGYTFGSGTRLTVV.

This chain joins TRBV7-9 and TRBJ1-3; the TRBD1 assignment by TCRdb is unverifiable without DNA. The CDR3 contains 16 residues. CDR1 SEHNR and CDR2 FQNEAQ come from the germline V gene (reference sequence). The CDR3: CASSFKGIDSGNTIYF.

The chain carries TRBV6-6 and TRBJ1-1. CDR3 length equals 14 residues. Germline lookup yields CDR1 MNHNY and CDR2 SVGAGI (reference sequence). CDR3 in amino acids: CASSYSRLGTEAFF.

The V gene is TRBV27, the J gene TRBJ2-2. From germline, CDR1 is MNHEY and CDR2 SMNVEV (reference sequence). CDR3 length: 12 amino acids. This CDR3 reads CASSFLTGELFF.

This chain's CDR3 is CASSLRDTYDNEQFF. The chain employs TRBV5-6 and TRBJ2-1; absent DNA, TCRdb's TRBD1 call cannot be checked. Per the germline V gene, CDR1 is SGHDT and CDR2 is YYEEEE. The CDR3 is 15 residues long.

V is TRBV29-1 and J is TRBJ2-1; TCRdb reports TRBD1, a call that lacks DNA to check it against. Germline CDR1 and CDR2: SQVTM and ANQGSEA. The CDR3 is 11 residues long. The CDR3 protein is CSVLSNNEQFF.

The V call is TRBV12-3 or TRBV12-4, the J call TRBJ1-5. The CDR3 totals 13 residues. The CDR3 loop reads CASSLTRDQPQHF.

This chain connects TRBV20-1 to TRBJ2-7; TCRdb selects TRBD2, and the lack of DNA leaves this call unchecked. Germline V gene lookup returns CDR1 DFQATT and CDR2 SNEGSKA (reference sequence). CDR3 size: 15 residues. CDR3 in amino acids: CSARDRPSGTYEQYF.

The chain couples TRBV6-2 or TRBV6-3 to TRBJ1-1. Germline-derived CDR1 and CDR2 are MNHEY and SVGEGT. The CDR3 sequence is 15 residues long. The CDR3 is CASSYPPGSLPEAFF.

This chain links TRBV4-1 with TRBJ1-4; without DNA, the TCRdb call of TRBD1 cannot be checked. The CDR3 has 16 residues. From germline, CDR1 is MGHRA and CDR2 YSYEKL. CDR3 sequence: CASSQGGAGSGEKLFF.

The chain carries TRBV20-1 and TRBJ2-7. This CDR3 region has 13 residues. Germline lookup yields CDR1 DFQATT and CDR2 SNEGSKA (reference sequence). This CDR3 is CSARDPPFYEQYF.

CDR3 sequence: CASSRPGVNYEQYF. This chain connects TRBV4-1 to TRBJ2-7; with no DNA, the TCRdb D assignment of TRBD1 cannot be verified. This CDR3 is 14 amino acids long. The germline V gene encodes CDR1 MGHRA and CDR2 YSYEKL.

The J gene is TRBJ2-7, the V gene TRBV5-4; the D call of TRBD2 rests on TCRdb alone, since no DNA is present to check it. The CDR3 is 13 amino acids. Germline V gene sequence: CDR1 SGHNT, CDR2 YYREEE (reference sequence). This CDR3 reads CASSTDSGYEQYF.

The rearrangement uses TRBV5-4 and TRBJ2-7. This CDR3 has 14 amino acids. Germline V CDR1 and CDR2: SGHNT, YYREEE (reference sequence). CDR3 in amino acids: CASSGRGPSYEQYF. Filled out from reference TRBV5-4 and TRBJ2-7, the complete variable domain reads ETGVTQSPTHLIKTRGQQVTLRCSSQSGHNTVSWYQQALGQGPQFIFQYYREEENGRGNFPPRFSGLQFPNYSSELNVNALELDDSALYLCASSGRGPSYEQYFGPGTRLTVT.

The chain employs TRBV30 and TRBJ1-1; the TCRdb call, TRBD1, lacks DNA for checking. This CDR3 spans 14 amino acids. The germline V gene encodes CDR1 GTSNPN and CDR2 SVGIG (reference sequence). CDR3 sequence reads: CARNRVSGKPEAFF.

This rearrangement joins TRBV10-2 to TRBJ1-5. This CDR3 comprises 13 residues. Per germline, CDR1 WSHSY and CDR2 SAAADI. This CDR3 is CASSSSKDQPQHF.

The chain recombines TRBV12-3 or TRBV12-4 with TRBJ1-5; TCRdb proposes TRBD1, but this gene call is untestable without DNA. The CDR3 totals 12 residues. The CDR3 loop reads CASSGQGQPQHF.

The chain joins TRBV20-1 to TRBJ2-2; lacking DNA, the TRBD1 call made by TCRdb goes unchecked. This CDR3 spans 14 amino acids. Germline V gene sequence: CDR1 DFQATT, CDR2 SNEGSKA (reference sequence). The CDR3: CSATTGPYTGELFF.

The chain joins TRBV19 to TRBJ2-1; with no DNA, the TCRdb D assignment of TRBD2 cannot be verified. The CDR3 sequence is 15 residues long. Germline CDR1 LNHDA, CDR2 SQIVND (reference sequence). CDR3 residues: CASSIGEQAYNEQFF.

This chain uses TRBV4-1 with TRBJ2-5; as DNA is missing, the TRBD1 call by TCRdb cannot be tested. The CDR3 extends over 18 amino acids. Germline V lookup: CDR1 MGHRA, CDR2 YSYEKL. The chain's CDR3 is CASSQEIGLASREETQYF.

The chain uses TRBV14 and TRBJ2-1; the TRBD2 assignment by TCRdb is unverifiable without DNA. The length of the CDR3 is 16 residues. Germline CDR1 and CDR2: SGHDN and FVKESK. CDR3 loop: CASSHSSGTNRDEQFF.

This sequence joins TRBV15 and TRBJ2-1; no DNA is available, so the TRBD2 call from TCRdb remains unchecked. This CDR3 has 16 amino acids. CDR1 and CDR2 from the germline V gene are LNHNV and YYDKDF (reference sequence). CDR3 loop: CATSRGRGVGVYEQFF.

This CDR3 is CASSPLVSEQFF. The chain uses TRBV12-3 or TRBV12-4 and TRBJ2-1; TCRdb calls TRBD2, which cannot be checked without DNA. The CDR3 has 12 residues.

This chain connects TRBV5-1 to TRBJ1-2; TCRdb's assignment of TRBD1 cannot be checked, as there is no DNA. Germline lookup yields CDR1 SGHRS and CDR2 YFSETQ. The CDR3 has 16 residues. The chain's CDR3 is CASSLQMGQAPYGYTF.

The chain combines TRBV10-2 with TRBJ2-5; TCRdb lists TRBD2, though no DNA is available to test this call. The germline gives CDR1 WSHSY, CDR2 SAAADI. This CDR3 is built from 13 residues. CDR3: CASRTSGWETQYF.